Described below is a single T cell receptor (beta chain) sequence and its context. The sample originates from a study of control samples from healthy donors and cancer patients. The CDR3 runs 14 residues. V dropped 5 bases and J dropped 1 base, with 11 bases sitting between them. Germline V gene data show CDR1 as MDHEN and CDR2 as SYDVKM. The table came from immunoSEQ multiplex PCR; TCRdb's copy has only in-frame clones and leaves some out. The table has around 140,000 clones, around 92% seen once. The clonotype was recovered from a man between 50 and 59 years old with head and neck cancer. Sequencing input: PBMCs. V and J are TRBV28 and TRBJ1-1; no clear D. CDR3 in DNA: TGTGCCAGCAGTCCTCCCTTGTCGAACACTGAAGCTTTCTTT. Amino acid sequence: CASSPPLSNTEAFF.